A single sample is the source of the 18 T cell receptor beta chains below, sequenced in a study of radiotherapy plus CTLA-4 blockade in lung cancer. Sequencing used immunoSEQ multiplex PCR; TCRdb keeps in-frame clones, though not all of them. The sample lists roughly 120,000 clones, nearly 80% seen once, with roughly 5.2% in the top ten. Sequenced material: peripheral blood, taken from a patient treated with radiotherapy plus ipilimumab. These receptors all stem from a human donor with non-small cell lung cancer who had a partial response to radiotherapy plus ipilimumab.

This clone has a single count. This rearrangement joins TRBV29-1 to TRBJ2-3; 7 bases map to TRBD1. Unmatched junction bases numbered 10, after V lost 7 bases and J lost 0 bases. This CDR3 comprises 15 residues. Germline CDR1 SQVTM, CDR2 ANQGSEA. CDR3 region: CSAMKGARSTDTQYF. In nucleotides, the CDR3 is TGCAGCGCCATGAAGGGGGCCCGGAGCACAGATACGCAGTATTTT.

This clone was seen a handful of times. The chain employs TRBV19 and TRBJ1-1, with D possibly matching TRBD1 (6 bases). The CDR3 is made up of 13 amino acids. Trimming left V 5 bases short and J 5 bases short, with 12 bases between. Germline CDR1 LNHDA, CDR2 SQIVND (reference sequence). CDR3 amino acids: CASSALQGTEAFF. CDR3 sequence (DNA): TGTGCCAGTAGTGCCCTACAGGGAACTGAAGCTTTCTTT.

V and J are TRBV19 and TRBJ1-2, with 7 bases matching TRBD1. CDR1 LNHDA and CDR2 SQIVND come from the germline V gene (reference sequence). The ends lost 7 bases at V and 1 base at J; junction bases unmatched: 9. The CDR3 has 15 amino acids. Here the CDR3 reads CASKDRPTNNYGYTF. CDR3 in DNA: TGTGCCAGTAAGGACAGGCCGACTAATAACTATGGCTACACCTTC.

This rearrangement joins TRBV5-1 to TRBJ2-3; 10 bases are a match to TRBD1. Unmatched junction bases numbered 9, after V lost 5 bases and J lost 3 bases. The CDR3 covers 16 residues. Germline V gene sequence: CDR1 SGHRS, CDR2 YFSETQ. The DNA for the CDR3 is TGCGCCAGCAGACCTATGACAGGGGGCGCAACAGATACGCAGTATTTT. Translated, it gives CASRPMTGGATDTQYF.

V gene TRBV18 combines with J gene TRBJ1-1; D gene unclear. The germline V and J ends were trimmed by 0 bases and 1 base, with 9 bases remaining between them. The germline CDR1 and CDR2 sequences are KGHSH and LQKENI. The CDR3 totals 15 residues. CDR3 residues: CASSPPENRNTEAFF. The CDR3, as DNA: TGTGCCAGCTCACCACCGGAGAACCGGAACACTGAAGCTTTCTTT.

This clone appeared a single time. The genes are TRBV6-5 and TRBJ2-5, with D possibly matching TRBD2 (6 bases). CDR1 MNHEY and CDR2 SVGAGI come from the germline V gene. The CDR3 spans 13 residues. Trimming stripped 5 bases from V and 4 bases from J, with 11 bases between. The CDR3 is CASSGGGGETQYF. CDR3 coding DNA: TGTGCCAGCAGTGGGGGAGGAGGAGAGACCCAGTACTTC.

Remarks on this clone: Within the sample, other DNA sequences also encode this same CDR3. The chain combines TRBV7-2 with TRBJ2-7, with 12 bases aligning to TRBD2. V lost 5 bases and J lost 4; bases outside the gene matches: 6. Germline CDR1 is SGHTA and CDR2 is FQGNSA. The CDR3 sequence is 15 residues long. In DNA, the CDR3 is TGTGCCAGCAGCCCGCGGACTAGCGGGACTTACGAGCAGTACTTC. Encoded protein: CASSPRTSGTYEQYF.

V is TRBV28 and J is TRBJ1-2; TRBD1 might be the D (5 bases). Looked up from germline, CDR1 is MDHEN and CDR2 is SYDVKM. V was clipped by 6 bases and J by 5 bases, with 16 bases between them. There are 14 residues in the CDR3. In DNA form, the CDR3 reads TGTGCCAGCAGCCCTGGGGGGGAAGGTTATGGCTACACCTTC. This codes for CASSPGGEGYGYTF.

The chain couples TRBV6-1 to TRBJ2-3; D is ambiguous. CDR1 and CDR2 (germline): MNHNS, SASEGT. This CDR3 spans 18 amino acids. Trimming shortened V by 0 bases and J by 2 bases, and 18 bases separated the two germline ends. This chain's CDR3 is CASSEASLSTHYTDTQYF. CDR3 nucleotide sequence: TGTGCCAGCAGTGAAGCAAGTTTGTCGACACATTACACAGATACGCAGTATTTT.

As DNA, the CDR3 is TGTGCCAGCTCACAAACGTCGGGACTAGATGGGAACATTCAGTACTTC. This translates into CASSQTSGLDGNIQYF. The genes are TRBV18 and TRBJ2-4; 8 bases fit TRBD2. The CDR3 has 16 amino acids. Trimming at V came to 4 bases and at J to 7 bases, leaving 12 bases not matched to a gene. Germline V gives CDR1 KGHSH, CDR2 LQKENI.

This clone has just one count. The chain joins TRBV6-1 to TRBJ2-7; possibly TRBD1 for D (5 bases). Germline V lookup: CDR1 MNHNS, CDR2 SASEGT. The V gene lost 0 bases and the J gene lost 1 base, with 10 bases spanning the gap. This CDR3 region has 15 residues. CDR3 protein: CASSEAGAVSYEQYF. The CDR3 nucleotides are TGTGCCAGCAGTGAAGCAGGGGCGGTTTCCTACGAGCAGTACTTC.

For this clone: Other nucleotide sequences from this sample produce the same CDR3. The V and J genes are TRBV4-3 and TRBJ2-2; D ambiguous. The V and J ends lost 1 base and 2 bases respectively, with 5 bases between them. The CDR3 contains 14 residues. The germline CDR1 and CDR2 sequences are LGHNA and YSLEER. The CDR3 DNA reads as TGCGCCAGCAGCCAAGCGGGTAACACCGGGGAGCTGTTTTTT. It specifies CASSQAGNTGELFF.

This chain joins TRBV28 and TRBJ2-7; D remains ambiguous. V was clipped by 5 bases and J by 2 bases, with 10 bases between them. The CDR3 loop spans 13 amino acids. Germline-derived CDR1 and CDR2 are MDHEN and SYDVKM. The CDR3 spells CASSDTPTYEQYF. In nucleotides, the CDR3 is TGTGCCAGCAGTGATACACCCACCTACGAGCAGTACTTC.

This chain joins TRBV12-2 and TRBJ1-2. TRBV12-2 counts as a pseudogene. The CDR3 is 14 amino acids. CDR3 nucleotides: TGTGCAAGTCGAAAACCGGGGTACAACTATGGCTACACCTTC. This sequence encodes CASRKPGYNYGYTF.

This clone was seen a few times. The chain uses TRBV5-1 and TRBJ1-6; the D gene is possibly TRBD1 (6 bases). Trimming took off 6 bases at V and 5 bases at J, with 9 bases between the two ends. CDR1 is SGHRS, CDR2 YFSETQ, per germline. The CDR3 contains 13 residues. CDR3 nucleotides: TGCGCCAGCACCCGGACAGATAATTCACCCCTCCACTTT. This sequence encodes CASTRTDNSPLHF.

This clone was observed a single time. The rearrangement joins TRBV19 to TRBJ2-3, with TRBD2 identical over 9 bases. This CDR3 has 16 residues. Trimming at V came to 3 bases and at J to 1 base, leaving 5 bases not matched to a gene. Looked up from germline, CDR1 is LNHDA and CDR2 is SQIVND (reference sequence). Here the CDR3 reads CASSISGRGGTDTQYF. The CDR3 region has the DNA TGTGCCAGTAGTATTAGCGGGAGAGGGGGCACAGATACGCAGTATTTT. Full variable domain (rest looked up from reference TRBV19 and TRBJ2-3): DGGITQSPKYLFRKEGQNVTLSCEQNLNHDAMYWYRQDPGQGLRLIYYSQIVNDFQKGDIAEGYSVSREKKESFPLTVTSAQKNPTAFYLCASSISGRGGTDTQYFGPGTRLTVL.

The chain has TRBV11-2 and TRBJ2-7; TRBD2 is a possible D gene (6 bases). CDR3 length equals 13 residues. Germline loops: CDR1 SGHAT, CDR2 FQNNGV. Trimming cost V 3 bases and J 3 bases, with 9 bases left between them. CDR3 nucleotides: TGTGCCAGCAGCTTGGGACTGGGCTACGAGCAGTACGTC. It is translated as CASSLGLGYEQYV.

This rearrangement joins TRBV18 to TRBJ2-2, with 11 bases identical to TRBD2. The CDR3 totals 18 residues. Per germline, CDR1 KGHSH and CDR2 LQKENI. J was trimmed by 3 bases and V by 3 bases; bases with no gene match: 9. The CDR3 sequence: CASSPMTGTSGDTGELFF. The CDR3 nucleotides read TGTGCCAGCTCACCGATGACCGGGACTAGCGGTGACACCGGGGAGCTGTTTTTT.